This TCR beta chain was sequenced during a study of OX40 agonist ivuxolimab in advanced cancers. Only one count was recorded for this clone. Profiling relied on immunoSEQ multiplex PCR, and the TCRdb table lists in-frame clones only, not all of them. The sample lists about 33,000 clones; 81% were seen once. This CDR3 region has 15 residues. Germline values: CDR1 MNHEY, CDR2 SVGAGI. V trimming: 7 bases; J trimming: 4 bases; junction bases outside the gene matches: 11. The chain is built from TRBV6-5 and TRBJ1-1; 8 nucleotides align to TRBD1. This clonotype originated in an adult with an advanced solid tumor such as melanoma, head and neck, liver or kidney cancer. Sequencing was performed on CD4+ or CD8+ T cells sorted from blood, taken in a trial of the OX40 agonist ivuxolimab. In nucleotides, the CDR3 is TGTGCCAGCACGCGGACAGGGAGAAGTAGCACTGAAGCTTTCTTT. It translates to CASTRTGRSSTEAFF.